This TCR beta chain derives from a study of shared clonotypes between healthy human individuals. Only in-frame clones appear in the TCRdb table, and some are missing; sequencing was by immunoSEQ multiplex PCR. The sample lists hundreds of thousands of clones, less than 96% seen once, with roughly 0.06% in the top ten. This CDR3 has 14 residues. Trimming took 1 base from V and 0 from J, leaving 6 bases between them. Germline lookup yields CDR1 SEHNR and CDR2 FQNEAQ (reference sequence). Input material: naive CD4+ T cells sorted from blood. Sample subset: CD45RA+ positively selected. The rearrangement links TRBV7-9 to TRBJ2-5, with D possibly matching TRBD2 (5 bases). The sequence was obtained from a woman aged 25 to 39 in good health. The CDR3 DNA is TGTGCCAGCAGCTTAGGGGAGTACCAAGAGACCCAGTACTTC. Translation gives CASSLGEYQETQYF.